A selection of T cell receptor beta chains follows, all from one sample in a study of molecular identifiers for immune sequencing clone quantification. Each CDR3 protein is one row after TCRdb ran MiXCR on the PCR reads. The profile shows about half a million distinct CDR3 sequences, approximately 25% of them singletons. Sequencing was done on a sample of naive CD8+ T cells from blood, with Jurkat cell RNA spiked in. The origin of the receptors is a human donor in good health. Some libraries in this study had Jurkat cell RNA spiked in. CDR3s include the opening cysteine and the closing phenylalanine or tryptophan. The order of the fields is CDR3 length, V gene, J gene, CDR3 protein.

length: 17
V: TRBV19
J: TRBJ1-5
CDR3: CASTPAVGVYSNQPQHF

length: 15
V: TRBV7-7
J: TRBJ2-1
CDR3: CASSLAKEEYNEQFF

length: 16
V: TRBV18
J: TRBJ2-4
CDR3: CASSPPSGLAKNIQYF

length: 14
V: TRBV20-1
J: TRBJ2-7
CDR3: CSARDTSGSLEQYF

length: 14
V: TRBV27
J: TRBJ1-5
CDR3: CASGTDRFNQPQHF

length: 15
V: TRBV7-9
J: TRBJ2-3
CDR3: CASSSIAGVSDTQYF

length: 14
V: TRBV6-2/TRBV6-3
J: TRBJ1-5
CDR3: CASSFTRVRQPQHF

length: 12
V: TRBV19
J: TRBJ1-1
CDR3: CASMWGNTEAFF

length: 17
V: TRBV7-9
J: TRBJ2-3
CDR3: CASSPLDSNQNTDTQYF

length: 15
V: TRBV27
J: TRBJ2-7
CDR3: CASSLGAGPSYEQYF

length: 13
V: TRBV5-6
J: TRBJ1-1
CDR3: CASSGGTDPEAFF

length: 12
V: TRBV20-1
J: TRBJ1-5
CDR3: CSAASDYQPQHF

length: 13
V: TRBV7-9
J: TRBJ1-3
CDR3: CARGGASGNTIYF

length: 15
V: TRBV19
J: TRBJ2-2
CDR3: CASSIFAGATGELFF

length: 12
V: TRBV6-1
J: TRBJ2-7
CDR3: CASSDLGLEQYF

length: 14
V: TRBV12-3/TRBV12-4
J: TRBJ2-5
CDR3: CASSPGQRQETQYF

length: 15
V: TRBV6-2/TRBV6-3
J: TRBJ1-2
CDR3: CASSYLGLDREGYTF

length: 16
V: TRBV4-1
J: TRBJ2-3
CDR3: CASSQVRTAKTDTQYF

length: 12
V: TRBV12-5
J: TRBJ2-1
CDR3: CASGLSGYEQFF

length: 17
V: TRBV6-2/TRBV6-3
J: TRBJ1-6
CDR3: CASSYFKTGEGNSPLHF

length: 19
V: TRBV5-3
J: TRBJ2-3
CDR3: CASSLVTAVGSSGTDTQYF

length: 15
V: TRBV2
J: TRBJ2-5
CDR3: CASKRQGGIRETQYF

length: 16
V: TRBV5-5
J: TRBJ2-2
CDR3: CASSLGPVLVTGELFF

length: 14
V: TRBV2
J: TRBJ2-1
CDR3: CASTDSSSDNEQFF

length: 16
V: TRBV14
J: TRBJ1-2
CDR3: CASSQGARRVAYGYTF

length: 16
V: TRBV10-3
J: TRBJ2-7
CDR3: CAISELTSGSRGEQYF

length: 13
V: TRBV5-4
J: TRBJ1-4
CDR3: CASSFSGAAKLFF

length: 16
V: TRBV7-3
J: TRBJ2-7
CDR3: CASSQSPGQGTHKQYF

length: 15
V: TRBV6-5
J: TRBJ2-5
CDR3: CASSYGRAVQETQYF

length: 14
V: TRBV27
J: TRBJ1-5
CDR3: CASGQPYSNQPQHF

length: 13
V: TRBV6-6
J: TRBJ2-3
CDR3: CASGDGSGDTQYF

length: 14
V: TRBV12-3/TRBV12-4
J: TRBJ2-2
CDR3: CASARERGPGELFF

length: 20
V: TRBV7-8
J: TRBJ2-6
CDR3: CASSLVIQTGDFSGANVLTF

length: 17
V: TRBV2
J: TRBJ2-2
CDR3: CASKAGGLAENTGELFF

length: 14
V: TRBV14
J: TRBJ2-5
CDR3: CASSQVEREETQYF

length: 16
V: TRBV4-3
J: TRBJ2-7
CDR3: CASSQEGDRGPYEQYF

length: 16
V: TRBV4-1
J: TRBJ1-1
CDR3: CAGSQGTRDFNTEAFF

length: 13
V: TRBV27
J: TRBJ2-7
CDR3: CASRIGRAYEQYF

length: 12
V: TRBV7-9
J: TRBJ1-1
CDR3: CASSFYRDRTSF